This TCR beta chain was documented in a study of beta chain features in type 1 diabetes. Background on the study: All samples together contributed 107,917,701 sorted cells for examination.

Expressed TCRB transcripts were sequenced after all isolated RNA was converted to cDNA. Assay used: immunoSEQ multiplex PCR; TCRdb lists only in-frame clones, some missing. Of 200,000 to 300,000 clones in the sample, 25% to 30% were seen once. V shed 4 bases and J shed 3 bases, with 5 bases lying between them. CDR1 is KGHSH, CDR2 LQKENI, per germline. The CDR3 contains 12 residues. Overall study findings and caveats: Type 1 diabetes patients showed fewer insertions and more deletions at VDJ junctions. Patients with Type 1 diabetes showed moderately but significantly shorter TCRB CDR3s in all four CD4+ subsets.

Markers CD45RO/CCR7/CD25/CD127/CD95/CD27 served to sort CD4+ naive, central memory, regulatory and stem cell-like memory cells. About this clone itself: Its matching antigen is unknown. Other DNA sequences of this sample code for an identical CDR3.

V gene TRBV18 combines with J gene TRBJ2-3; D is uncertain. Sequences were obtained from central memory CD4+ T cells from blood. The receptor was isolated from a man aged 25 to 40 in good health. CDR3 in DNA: TGTGCCAGCTCACTACAGACAGATACGCAGTATTTT. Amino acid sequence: CASSLQTDTQYF.